This TCR beta chain was obtained from a study of T cell changes during pregnancy in multiple sclerosis. Per the germline V gene, CDR1 is ENHRY and CDR2 is SYGVKD. The CDR3 is 12 residues long. Unmatched junction bases numbered 2, after V lost 8 bases and J lost 2 bases. TCRdb's table, derived via immunoSEQ multiplex PCR, lists solely in-frame clones and lacks some. The data hold tens of thousands of clones, with 91% observed a single time. The clonotype comes from a female donor with multiple sclerosis, enrolled in a pregnancy study. The rearrangement joins TRBV10-3 to TRBJ2-5, with 7 bases aligning to TRBD1. The sample in question was peripheral blood, obtained before pregnancy. The CDR3 nucleotides are TGTGCCATCGGGGACAGACAAGAGACCCAGTACTTC. Translation gives CAIGDRQETQYF.